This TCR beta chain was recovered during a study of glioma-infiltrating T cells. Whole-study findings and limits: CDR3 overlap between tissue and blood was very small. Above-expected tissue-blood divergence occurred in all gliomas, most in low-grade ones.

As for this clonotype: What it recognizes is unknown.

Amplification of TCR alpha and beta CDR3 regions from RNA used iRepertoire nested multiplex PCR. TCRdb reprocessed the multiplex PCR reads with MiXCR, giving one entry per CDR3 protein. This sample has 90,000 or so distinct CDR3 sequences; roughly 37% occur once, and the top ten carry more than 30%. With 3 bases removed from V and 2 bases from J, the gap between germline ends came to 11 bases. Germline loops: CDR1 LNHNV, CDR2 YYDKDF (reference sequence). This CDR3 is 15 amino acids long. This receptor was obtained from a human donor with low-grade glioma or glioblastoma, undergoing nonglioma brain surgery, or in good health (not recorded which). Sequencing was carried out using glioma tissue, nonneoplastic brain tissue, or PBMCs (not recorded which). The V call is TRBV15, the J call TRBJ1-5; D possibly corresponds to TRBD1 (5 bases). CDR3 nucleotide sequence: TGTGCCACCAGCAGCCCTAGGGACGGCAATCAGCCCCAGCATTTT. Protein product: CATSSPRDGNQPQHF.